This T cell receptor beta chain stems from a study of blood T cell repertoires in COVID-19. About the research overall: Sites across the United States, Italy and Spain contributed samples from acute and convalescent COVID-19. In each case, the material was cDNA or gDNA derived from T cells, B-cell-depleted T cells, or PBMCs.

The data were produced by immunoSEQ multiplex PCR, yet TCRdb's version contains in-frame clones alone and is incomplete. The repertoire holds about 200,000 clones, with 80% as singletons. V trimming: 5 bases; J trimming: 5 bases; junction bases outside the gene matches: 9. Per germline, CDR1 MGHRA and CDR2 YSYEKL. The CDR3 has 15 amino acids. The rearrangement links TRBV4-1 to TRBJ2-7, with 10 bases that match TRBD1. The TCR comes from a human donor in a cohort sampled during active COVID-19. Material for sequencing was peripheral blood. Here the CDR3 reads CASSTRDRGKDEQYF. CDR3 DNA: TGCGCCAGCAGCACCCGGGACAGGGGTAAGGACGAGCAGTACTTC.